This TCR beta chain comes out of a study of PD-L1 blockade in urothelial cancer. Across the whole study: The patients first took atezolizumab in about 2014, receiving 1,200 mg intravenously every 3 weeks. The researchers analyzed blood 3 weeks (second dose) and 6 weeks after treatment start.

Patient disease was locally advanced or metastatic urothelial carcinoma. V gave up 5 bases and J gave up 12 bases, with 16 bases separating them. The CDR3 contains 12 residues. Looked up from germline, CDR1 is MDHEN and CDR2 is SYDVKM. Repertoires were generated with immunoSEQ multiplex PCR, while TCRdb's copy carries only in-frame clones and drops some. The repertoire holds 20,000 to 25,000 clones, with roughly 90% as singletons. The V and J genes are TRBV28 and TRBJ1-1; D ambiguous. The clonotype was recovered from a woman between 55 and 75 years old with urothelial cancer. The sample in question was PBMCs, obtained around atezolizumab (anti-PD-L1) treatment. CDR3 region: CASSVTARVTFF. The CDR3 nucleotides are TGTGCCAGCAGTGTCACAGCAAGAGTCACTTTCTTT. The full variable domain, in which reference TRBV28 and TRBJ1-1 provide the parts outside the CDR3, is DVKVTQSSRYLVKRTGEKVFLECVQDMDHENMFWYRQDPGLGLRLIYFSYDVKMKEKGDIPEGYSVSREKKERFSLILESASTNQTSMYLCASSVTARVTFFGQGTRLTVV.